This T cell receptor beta chain was sequenced for a study of T cell responses to AZD1222 COVID-19 vaccine. Study observations and caveats: Across spike, vaccine-associated CD4 TCRs were found, dominant at 160-218 and 743-854.

As regards this clone: The antigen remains unidentified.

This CDR3 region has 15 residues. Looked up from germline, CDR1 is KGHSH and CDR2 is LQKENI. With V trimmed by 3 bases and J by 8 bases, 7 bases remained unmatched. The assay was immunoSEQ multiplex PCR, and TCRdb's table has in-frame clones only and misses some. In the table there are 90,000 to 150,000 clones, around 90% of which are singletons. V usage is TRBV18 and J usage is TRBJ2-1; TRBD1 matches 10 bases. The receptor's source is an adult who received the AZD1222 COVID-19 vaccine. Sequencing was performed on peripheral blood, taken 28 days after the second AZD1222 dose. The CDR3 loop is CASSPLETGGDEQFF. The CDR3 nucleotides read TGTGCCAGCTCACCCCTCGAGACAGGGGGCGATGAGCAGTTCTTC.